A selection of T cell receptor beta chains follows, all from one sample in a study of shared clonotypes between healthy human individuals. Only in-frame clones appear in the TCRdb table, and some are missing; sequencing was by immunoSEQ multiplex PCR. Seen here are a few million clones, around nine tenths observed once, and the top ten hold around 0.15%. The sequenced material came from naive CD4+ T cells sorted from blood. The receptors derive from a man between 18 and 29 years old in good health. CDR3s include the opening cysteine and the closing phenylalanine or tryptophan. D genes are given only for firm matches. A row's size may be missing; if present it is once, few, many or a size class.

abundance	d_gene	j_gene	v_gene	CDR3aa	CDR3nt
NA	NA	TRBJ1-4	TRBV2	CASSIAGLGEKLFF	TGTGCCAGCAGCATCGCAGGTTTGGGTGAAAAACTGTTTTTT
NA	TRBD2	TRBJ2-1	TRBV2	CASVTSGSGNEQFF	TGTGCCAGCGTTACTAGCGGGAGTGGTAATGAGCAGTTCTTC
NA	NA	TRBJ1-2	TRBV7-3	CASSLTGTNYGYTF	TGTGCCAGCAGCTTAACAGGGACCAACTATGGCTACACCTTC
NA	NA	TRBJ1-2	TRBV4-3	CASSQDTTGTRGYTF	TGCGCCAGCAGCCAAGATACGACAGGCACTCGTGGCTACACCTTC
NA	NA	TRBJ2-7	TRBV6-1	CASSEAGTLRSSYEQYF	TGTGCCAGCAGTGAGGCGGGGACGCTGCGATCCTCCTACGAGCAGTACTTC
once	TRBD1	TRBJ2-1	TRBV5-1	CASSLLQGVEGNEQFF	TGCGCCAGCAGCTTGTTACAGGGGGTAGAAGGGAATGAGCAGTTCTTC
NA	TRBD2	TRBJ2-1	TRBV6-6	CASSKRLAGAYNEQFF	TGTGCCAGCAGTAAACGACTAGCGGGGGCCTACAATGAGCAGTTCTTC
NA	NA	TRBJ2-7	TRBV5-1	CASSSQGGSYEQYF	TGCGCCAGCAGCTCCCAAGGGGGCTCCTACGAGCAGTACTTC
NA	NA	TRBJ2-6	TRBV7-2	CASSFRGSGANVLTF	TGTGCCAGCAGCTTCAGGGGATCTGGGGCCAACGTCCTGACTTTC
NA	TRBD2	TRBJ2-3	TRBV10-3	CAISYSGERTDTQYF	TGTGCCATCAGTTATAGCGGGGAAAGAACAGATACGCAGTATTTT
NA	TRBD1	TRBJ2-7	TRBV7-6	CASSLARGQGILSYEQYF	TGTGCCAGCAGCTTAGCGCGGGGACAGGGGATACTCTCCTACGAGCAGTACTTC
NA	NA	TRBJ1-1	TRBV4-1	CASSQENWARAMNTEAFF	TGCGCCAGCAGCCAAGAGAACTGGGCGAGAGCTATGAACACTGAAGCTTTCTTT
NA	TRBD2	TRBJ2-1	TRBV27	CASSFRLAGAGEQFF	TGTGCCAGCAGTTTTAGGCTAGCGGGAGCCGGTGAGCAGTTCTTC
NA	TRBD1	TRBJ1-2	TRBV6-5	CASSYTSAGGGYGYTF	TGTGCCAGCAGTTACACGTCGGCAGGGGGAGGGTATGGCTACACCTTC
NA	TRBD2	TRBJ2-3	TRBV20-1	CSISGSDTQYF	TGCAGTATAAGCGGGAGTGATACGCAGTATTTT
once	TRBD1	TRBJ1-3	TRBV10-3	CAISQRTGSGNTIYF	TGTGCCATCAGCCAAAGGACAGGCTCTGGAAACACCATATATTTT
NA	NA	TRBJ2-7	TRBV5-1	CASSQLTGLSYEQYF	TGCGCCAGCAGCCAACTGACAGGCTTATCCTACGAGCAGTACTTC